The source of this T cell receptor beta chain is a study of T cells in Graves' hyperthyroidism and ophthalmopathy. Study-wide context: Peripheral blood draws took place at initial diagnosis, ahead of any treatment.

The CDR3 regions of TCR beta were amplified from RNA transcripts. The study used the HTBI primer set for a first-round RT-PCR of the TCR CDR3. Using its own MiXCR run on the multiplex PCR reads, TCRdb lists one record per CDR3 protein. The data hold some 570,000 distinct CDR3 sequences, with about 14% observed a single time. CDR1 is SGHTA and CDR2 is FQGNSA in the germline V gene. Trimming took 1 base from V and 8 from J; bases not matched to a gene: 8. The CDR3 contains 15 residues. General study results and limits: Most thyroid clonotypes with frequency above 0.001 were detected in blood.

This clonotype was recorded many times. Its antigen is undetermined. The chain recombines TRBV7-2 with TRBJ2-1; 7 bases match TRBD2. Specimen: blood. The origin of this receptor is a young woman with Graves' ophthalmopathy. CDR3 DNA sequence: TGTGCCAGCAGCTTAGGAACGGGAGGAGGGTATGAGCAGTTCTTC. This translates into CASSLGTGGGYEQFF.